This T cell receptor (beta chain) emerged from a study of cytomegalovirus exposure and HLA in healthy donors. As for this clone: Its antigen is currently unknown.

CDR1 and CDR2 from the germline V gene are SGHRS and YFSETQ. The CDR3 has 16 residues. V lost 1 base, J lost 7 bases, and 8 bases stayed unmatched. PCR was performed using 60 Vbeta and 13 Jbeta primers. Using immunoSEQ multiplex PCR, the repertoire was profiled, and TCRdb retains in-frame clones only, with some absent. This repertoire shows 180,000 or so clones, roughly 77% found once; its top ten account for roughly 2.5%. Study findings and constraints: The likely explanation for a cluster of highly shared sequence variants was sequencing artifact.

Sequenced: PBMCs. This rearrangement joins TRBV5-1 to TRBJ2-1; 10 nucleotides agree with TRBD2. The receptor was isolated from a woman under 40 in good health and CMV-seropositive. DNA of the CDR3: TGCGCCAGCAGCTTGCCAGCGGGGGGGCCGAGGAATGAGCAGTTCTTC. This encodes CASSLPAGGPRNEQFF.